A selection of T cell receptor beta chains follows, all from one sample in a study of glioma-infiltrating T cells after dendritic cell vaccination. The data were produced by immunoSEQ multiplex PCR, yet TCRdb's version contains in-frame clones alone and is incomplete. Of about 91,000 clones listed, approximately 78% were seen once; the top ten hold 2% to 2.5%. The sequenced sample was blood, obtained after dendritic cell vaccination. The receptors were sampled from a human donor with glioblastoma. The CDR3 runs from the conserved cysteine through the conserved F or W. Each record gives: V gene, J gene, CDR3 protein.

TRBV25-1,TRBJ1-1,CASRANTEAFF
TRBV7-2,TRBJ1-5,CASSPMLGVNQPQHF
TRBV19,TRBJ2-2,CASSILDRNTGELFF
TRBV30,TRBJ2-5,CAYQSSGQETQYF
TRBV28,TRBJ2-5,CASSLSSVRLRGEYF
TRBV9,TRBJ2-3,CASSYASGASTDTQYF
TRBV25-1,TRBJ2-3,CASSDSGSTDTQYF
TRBV19,TRBJ1-1,CASSILGQMNTEAFF
TRBV6-1,TRBJ1-2,CASSEKGNYGYTF
TRBV10-3,TRBJ1-1,CAISRTGPNTEAFF
TRBV7-2,TRBJ2-5,CASTRGGGEGETQYF
TRBV6-5,TRBJ1-5,CASSLDRRNQPQHF
TRBV19,TRBJ2-3,CPATRETGDRDTQYF
TRBV29-1,TRBJ2-7,CSGILAGPYEQYF
TRBV6-6,TRBJ1-2,CASTPGSNYGYTF
TRBV6-5,TRBJ1-1,CASSYQGASTEAFF
TRBV7-9,TRBJ2-3,CASSPGLRHTDTQYF
TRBV6-6,TRBJ1-2,CASSPGQGLRGYTF
TRBV11-1,TRBJ2-3,CASSLGVRLGDTQYF
TRBV6-6,TRBJ1-4,CASSYVTGGQKLFF
TRBV18,TRBJ1-1,CASSPDRSREAFF
TRBV19,TRBJ1-5,CASSIVDRDNQPQHF
TRBV18,TRBJ1-2,CASSPPNTGSHYGYTF